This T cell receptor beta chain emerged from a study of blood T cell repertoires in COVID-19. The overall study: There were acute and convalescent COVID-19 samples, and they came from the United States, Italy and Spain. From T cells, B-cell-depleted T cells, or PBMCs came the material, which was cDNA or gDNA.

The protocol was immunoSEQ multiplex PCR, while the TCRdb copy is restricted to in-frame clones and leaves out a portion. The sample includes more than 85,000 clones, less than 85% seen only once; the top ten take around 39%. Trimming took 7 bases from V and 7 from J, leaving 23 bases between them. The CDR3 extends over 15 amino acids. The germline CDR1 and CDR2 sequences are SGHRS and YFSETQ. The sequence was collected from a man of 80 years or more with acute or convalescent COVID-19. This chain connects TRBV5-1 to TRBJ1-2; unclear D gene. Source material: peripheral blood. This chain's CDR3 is CASARDVSKTSGYTF. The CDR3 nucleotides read TGCGCCAGCGCCCGGGATGTTTCGAAAACTAGTGGCTACACCTTC.